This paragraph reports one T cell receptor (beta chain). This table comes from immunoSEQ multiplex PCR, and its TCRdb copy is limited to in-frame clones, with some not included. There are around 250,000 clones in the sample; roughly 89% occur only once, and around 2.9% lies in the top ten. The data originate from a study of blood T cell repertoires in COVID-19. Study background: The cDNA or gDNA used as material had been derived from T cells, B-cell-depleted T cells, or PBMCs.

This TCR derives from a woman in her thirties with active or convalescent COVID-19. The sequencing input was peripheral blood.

The CDR3 protein is CASSLKGQGFLNYGYTF. Written as DNA, the CDR3 is TGTGCCAGCAGTTTAAAAGGACAGGGGTTTCTTAACTATGGCTACACCTTC. The V call is TRBV28, the J call TRBJ1-2; 9 nucleotides agree with TRBD1. The CDR3 spans 17 residues. The germline CDR1 and CDR2 sequences are MDHEN and SYDVKM. J was trimmed by 1 base and V by 2 bases; bases with no gene match: 8.